This entry lists 7 T cell receptor beta chains sequenced from one sample in a study of PD-L1 blockade in urothelial cancer. The repertoire was sequenced with immunoSEQ multiplex PCR; TCRdb's copy has only in-frame clones and lacks some. The sample has under 100,000 clones; roughly 82% are singletons. The specimen comprised PBMCs, sampled around atezolizumab (anti-PD-L1) treatment. The receptors stem from a man in his 70s with urothelial cancer.

This rearrangement joins TRBV5-1 to TRBJ2-1, with 9 bases lining up with TRBD2. The germline V gene encodes CDR1 SGHRS and CDR2 YFSETQ. The CDR3 contains 19 residues. J gave up 4 bases and V 2 bases, and 16 bases lay outside the gene matches. In DNA form, the CDR3 reads TGCGCCAGCAGCTTTCTAGCGGGGCCGGGTGGTTCTCCATACAATGAGCAGTTCTTC. It yields the protein CASSFLAGPGGSPYNEQFF.

This chain joins TRBV5-1 and TRBJ2-5; TRBD1 matches at 9 bases. The CDR3 consists of 15 residues. V was pared by 4 bases and J by 1 base, with 5 bases of the junction left unmatched. The V gene's germline CDR1 is SGHRS and CDR2 YFSETQ. CDR3 coding DNA: TGCGCCAGCAGCCCCGGGACAGGGTTCCAAGAGACCCAGTACTTC. Its protein product is CASSPGTGFQETQYF.

This clone was recorded only once. CDR3 nucleotides: TGTGCCAGCAGCCCACAGGGGGCTGGTGGCTACACCTTC. Translating it yields CASSPQGAGGYTF. The rearrangement uses TRBV6-5 and TRBJ1-2; 9 bases map to TRBD1. Germline lookup yields CDR1 MNHEY and CDR2 SVGAGI. There are 13 residues in the CDR3. V was pared by 6 bases and J by 7 bases, with 6 bases of the junction left unmatched.

This chain uses TRBV29-1 with TRBJ1-1; D is ambiguous. The CDR3 sequence is 12 residues long. Germline CDR1 is SQVTM and CDR2 is ANQGSEA. Trimming cost V 3 bases and J 3 bases, with 8 bases left between them. The CDR3 nucleotides read TGCAGCGTTGATGGCGGTGACACTGAAGCTTTCTTT. Residues: CSVDGGDTEAFF.

The chain combines TRBV2 with TRBJ2-3; TRBD2 matches 10 bases. The CDR3 has 17 residues. The V and J ends lost 4 bases and 7 bases, in that order; junction bases with no gene match: 14. The germline gives CDR1 SNHLY, CDR2 FYNNEI. CDR3: CASSAGFGASGGNTQYF. The CDR3 DNA follows: TGTGCCAGCAGTGCGGGGTTCGGAGCTAGCGGGGGTAATACGCAGTATTTT.

The chain combines TRBV15 with TRBJ2-3; 10 bases match TRBD2. The V and J ends lost 6 bases and 4 bases, in that order; junction bases with no gene match: 4. CDR3 length equals 14 residues. CDR1 LNHNV and CDR2 YYDKDF come from the germline V gene (reference sequence). The CDR3, as DNA: TGTGCCACCAGACCGAGCGGGGGGGCAGATACGCAGTATTTT. Protein: CATRPSGGADTQYF.

This chain uses TRBV4-3 with TRBJ2-3; maybe TRBD2 (6 bases). Germline V gene lookup returns CDR1 LGHNA and CDR2 YSLEER. Trimming left V 0 bases short and J 2 bases short, with 12 bases between. This CDR3 has 16 amino acids. CDR3: CASSQETSGSTDTQYF. CDR3 nucleotide sequence: TGCGCCAGCAGCCAAGAAACAAGCGGGTCCACAGATACGCAGTATTTT.